This TCR beta chain was recorded in a study of cytomegalovirus exposure and HLA in healthy donors. Note on this clone: Its antigen is as yet unknown.

Whole-study results and caveats: An analysis was carried out at a later point. It showed that HLA-associated TCR beta chains were more clonally expanded than equally common non-associated chains. Highly shared variants forming one cluster were likely a sequencing artifact. When presence/absence was analysed, sequencing depth was taken to be roughly uniform across donors.

The germline V gene encodes CDR1 MNHEY and CDR2 SMNVEV (reference sequence). Trimming removed 2 bases from V and 0 bases from J, with 8 bases in between. The CDR3 is 15 amino acids. PCR primers comprised 60 Vbeta and 13 Jbeta primers. Clones were sequenced by immunoSEQ multiplex PCR, and TCRdb holds only the in-frame ones, with some missing. The data contain 200,000 to 250,000 clones, approximately 80% of them singletons. All the people who gave samples were healthy bone marrow donors. The V call is TRBV27, the J call TRBJ1-3, with D maybe TRBD1 (6 bases). The TCR sequence derives from a girl aged 10 to 17 in good health and CMV-seronegative. The sample was PBMCs. The CDR3 reads CASSLRGTSGNTIYF. The CDR3 DNA reads as TGTGCCAGCAGTTTAAGGGGGACCTCTGGAAACACCATATATTTT.